This T cell receptor beta chain was obtained from a study of cytomegalovirus exposure and HLA in healthy donors. Whole-study findings and limits: Later, TCR association rates were found to vary by HLA locus, highest for DRB1 and lowest for HLA-C.

PCR involved 60 Vbeta and 13 Jbeta primers. The repertoire was sequenced with immunoSEQ multiplex PCR; TCRdb's copy has only in-frame clones and lacks some. The sample holds some 120,000 clones, over 65% seen once. As to this clone: What it recognizes is unknown.

V shed 4 bases and J shed 1 base, with 16 bases lying between them. The CDR3 runs 16 residues. Germline lookup yields CDR1 SGDLS and CDR2 YYNGEE. It was healthy bone marrow donors who served as donors. This TCR came from a man between 18 and 35 years old in good health and CMV-seropositive. The chain carries TRBV9 and TRBJ2-3; the D gene is possibly TRBD2 (7 bases). Source material: PBMCs. CDR3 DNA sequence: TGTGCCAGCAGCTCACCCGGGGGGCTAGGCACAGATACGCAGTATTTT. Translated: CASSSPGGLGTDTQYF.